This T cell receptor (beta chain) came from a study of T cell responses to AZD1222 COVID-19 vaccine. Study outcomes and limitations: White British ancestry dominated among donors, who included more females, and clonal diversity was possibly underestimated. Repertoires were sampled only after the peak T cell response. Distributed over spike, vaccine-associated CD4 TCRs predominated at 160-218 and 743-854.

The data were produced by immunoSEQ multiplex PCR, yet TCRdb's version contains in-frame clones alone and is incomplete. The sample yields 90,000 to 120,000 clones, 87% seen once. For this clone: Its target is not known. This specimen includes other DNA sequences encoding the same CDR3.

Trimming stripped 0 bases from V and 0 bases from J, with 3 bases between. This CDR3 contains 13 residues. The V gene's germline CDR1 is SGHNT and CDR2 YYREEE (reference sequence). Pooling of second doses given at about 4 or about 12 weeks was done. This sample comprised peripheral blood, obtained 28 days after the second AZD1222 dose. This TCR came from an adult who received the AZD1222 COVID-19 vaccine. This chain joins TRBV5-4 and TRBJ1-1; the D is unclear. DNA for the CDR3: TGTGCCAGCAGCTTGGAAGTGAACACTGAAGCTTTCTTT. This codes for CASSLEVNTEAFF.